The 5 T cell receptor beta chains below come from one sample, sequenced in a study of identical twins. MiXCR, applied by TCRdb to the 5' RACE reads, yields one record per CDR3 protein. The sample shows about 660,000 distinct CDR3 sequences, 8.6% of them seen only once. The same data also contributed to another study, on yellow fever vaccine responses in identical twins.

Material for sequencing was PBMCs. These receptors originate from a woman aged 18-35 years in good health.

The gene calls are TRBV9 and TRBJ2-1; 13 nucleotides match TRBD2. CDR3 length equals 16 residues. V trimming: 0 bases; J trimming: 9 bases; junction bases outside the gene matches: 6. The germline V gene encodes CDR1 SGDLS and CDR2 YYNGEE. In DNA form, the CDR3 reads TGTGCCAGCAGCGTAGGGCTACTAGCGGGGGGGCCTGAGCAGTTCTTC. Residues: CASSVGLLAGGPEQFF.

The chain has TRBV6-2 or TRBV6-3 and TRBJ2-7, with D unresolved. Germline CDR1 reads MNHEY; CDR2 reads SVGEGT. The V gene lost 0 bases and the J gene lost 10 bases, with 10 bases spanning the gap. This CDR3 is 12 amino acids long. Here the CDR3 reads CASSYSSPAQYF. CDR3 DNA sequence: TGTGCCAGCAGTTACTCGAGCCCAGCCCAGTACTTC.

This clonotype was counted ten times or more. The chain recombines TRBV7-9 with TRBJ2-7; possibly TRBD2 for D (5 bases). The germline gives CDR1 SEHNR, CDR2 FQNEAQ (reference sequence). V shed 7 bases and J shed 5 bases, with 18 bases lying between them. The CDR3 has 14 residues. The CDR3 DNA reads TGTGCCAGCACCCCCATTTACGGGGAAAACGAGCAGTACTTC. The encoded protein is CASTPIYGENEQYF.

This chain connects TRBV6-5 to TRBJ2-7; the match to TRBD1 covers 11 bases. The CDR3 covers 15 residues. Germline V CDR1 and CDR2: MNHEY, SVGAGI. J lost 7 bases, V lost 2 bases, and 7 bases had no gene match. CDR3 region: CASSYPGQGVIEQYF. The DNA for the CDR3 is TGTGCCAGCAGTTACCCGGGACAGGGGGTAATTGAGCAGTACTTC.

This clonotype was seen a handful of times. The chain is built from TRBV19 and TRBJ2-7, with 9 bases that match TRBD1. The trim removed 5 bases at V and 5 bases at J, leaving 7 bases unmatched. CDR1 and CDR2 (germline): LNHDA, SQIVND (reference sequence). The CDR3 runs 14 residues. In DNA form, the CDR3 reads TGTGCCAGTAGTTCCGGGACAGGGCGCCACGAGCAGTACTTC. Its translation: CASSSGTGRHEQYF.